These 22 T cell receptor beta chains were all obtained from the same sample, sequenced in a study of T cell responses to AZD1222 COVID-19 vaccine. Sequencing was performed with immunoSEQ multiplex PCR; in TCRdb, only in-frame clones are kept and a portion is missing. The sample includes around 200,000 clones, approximately 94% of them seen just once. The source material was peripheral blood, sampled 28 days after the second AZD1222 dose. The receptors stem from an adult who received the AZD1222 COVID-19 vaccine.

Here the CDR3 reads CASVVGSLYNSPLHF. The DNA of the CDR3 is TGTGCCAGCGTTGTTGGGAGTTTGTATAATTCACCCCTCCACTTT. The chain combines TRBV2 with TRBJ1-6; D not resolved. Germline V gene sequence: CDR1 SNHLY, CDR2 FYNNEI. Trimming left V 8 bases short and J 4 bases short, with 15 bases between. This CDR3 has 15 residues.

The V and J genes are TRBV20-1 and TRBJ2-3; D is unclear. Per germline, CDR1 DFQATT and CDR2 SNEGSKA (reference sequence). The V and J ends lost 4 bases and 6 bases respectively, with 8 bases between them. The CDR3 length is 11 residues. CDR3 DNA sequence: TGCAGTGCTATGTCGCCGGATACGCAGTATTTT. Residues: CSAMSPDTQYF.

This chain joins TRBV4-3 and TRBJ1-4, with D perhaps matching TRBD1 (5 bases). CDR3 length equals 15 residues. Germline assignment: CDR1 LGHNA and CDR2 YSLEER. The V end lost 0 bases, the J end lost 5 bases, and 10 bases lay between the germline ends. This chain's CDR3 is CASSQEAGTNEKLFF. CDR3 sequence (DNA): TGCGCCAGCAGCCAAGAGGCAGGGACGAATGAAAAACTGTTTTTT.

The chain is built from TRBV7-3 and TRBJ2-5, with 9 bases matching TRBD2. J lost 3 bases, V lost 5 bases, and 16 bases had no gene match. Germline assignment: CDR1 SGHTA and CDR2 FQGTGA. The CDR3 sequence is 18 residues long. CDR3 nucleotide sequence: TGTGCCAGCAGCCCGAAACCCCGTCTAGCGGGGAAAAAAGAGACCCAGTACTTC. This translates into CASSPKPRLAGKKETQYF. Supplemented by reference TRBV7-3 and TRBJ2-5, the full variable domain reads GAGVSQTPSNKVTEKGKYVELRCDPISGHTALYWYRQSLGQGPEFLIYFQGTGAADDSGLPNDRFFAVRPEGSVSTLKIQRTERGDSAVYLCASSPKPRLAGKKETQYFGPGTRLLVL.

The V call is TRBV6-5, the J call TRBJ1-4; 9 bases are a match to TRBD1. Germline trimming cut 4 bases from V and 4 bases from J; bases unmatched to any gene: 4. Per the germline V gene, CDR1 is MNHEY and CDR2 is SVGAGI. The CDR3 is 15 residues long. The CDR3 protein is CASSLGQGGNEKLFF. In DNA, the CDR3 is TGTGCCAGCAGTTTGGGACAGGGAGGTAATGAAAAACTGTTTTTT.

The chain has TRBV7-9 and TRBJ2-7; D not certain. The V gene's germline CDR1 is SEHNR and CDR2 FQNEAQ (reference sequence). The CDR3 has 13 amino acids. The V end was cut by 5 bases, the J end by 3 bases, with 11 bases between. The CDR3 here is CASSPAPGYEQYF. CDR3 bases: TGTGCCAGCAGCCCCGCCCCCGGCTACGAGCAGTACTTC.

The chain employs TRBV3-1 (or the pseudogene TRBV3-2) and TRBJ1-1; no definite D call. Germline V gene data show CDR1 as LGHDT and CDR2 as YNNKEL (reference sequence). This CDR3 is 14 amino acids long. Deletions cut 7 bases from V and 3 bases from J, with 15 bases between. The CDR3 is CASTITRRDTEAFF. CDR3 nucleotides: TGTGCCAGCACCATTACCAGGAGGGACACTGAAGCTTTCTTT.

The V call is TRBV28, the J call TRBJ1-1; 8 bases map to TRBD1. Looked up from germline, CDR1 is MDHEN and CDR2 is SYDVKM. J gave up 2 bases and V 4 bases, and 9 bases lay outside the gene matches. This CDR3 has 16 amino acids. The CDR3 loop is CASSYQGALSNTEAFF. CDR3 coding DNA: TGTGCCAGCAGTTACCAGGGGGCCTTATCCAACACTGAAGCTTTCTTT.

This sequence joins TRBV15 and TRBJ2-7; TRBD2 might be the D (5 bases). In germline, CDR1 is LNHNV, CDR2 YYDKDF (reference sequence). V shed 3 bases and J shed 1 base, with 19 bases lying between them. This CDR3 is built from 17 residues. The CDR3 here is CATSRDRGERLSYEQYF. The CDR3 nucleotides are TGTGCCACCAGCAGGGACCGAGGCGAGCGGTTATCCTACGAGCAGTACTTC.

CDR3 in DNA: TGTGCCAGCAGCTTATCTAGCGGGGGTATTCGCCCGCATGAGCAGTTCTTC. It encodes CASSLSSGGIRPHEQFF. The chain uses TRBV7-9 and TRBJ2-1; 10 bases are a match to TRBD2. The CDR3 has 17 residues. J lost 8 bases, V lost 2 bases, and 12 bases had no gene match. Germline CDR1 is SEHNR and CDR2 is FQNEAQ (reference sequence).

V gene TRBV10-3 combines with J gene TRBJ1-4, with 7 bases lining up with TRBD1. This CDR3 spans 14 amino acids. With V trimmed by 4 bases and J by 6 bases, 5 bases remained unmatched. The germline gives CDR1 ENHRY, CDR2 SYGVKD. Here the CDR3 reads CAISVYTGDEKLFF. CDR3 DNA: TGTGCCATCAGTGTCTATACAGGGGATGAAAAACTGTTTTTT.

The chain is built from TRBV28 and TRBJ2-7; TRBD2 aligns across 7 bases. This CDR3 contains 13 residues. The V and J ends lost 6 bases and 4 bases, in that order; junction bases with no gene match: 6. The germline V gene encodes CDR1 MDHEN and CDR2 SYDVKM. This chain's CDR3 is CASRGAGAYEQYF. Written as DNA, the CDR3 is TGTGCCAGCAGAGGGGCGGGAGCTTACGAGCAGTACTTC.

The chain combines TRBV5-1 with TRBJ2-3; D is unclear. CDR1 and CDR2 (germline): SGHRS, YFSETQ. This CDR3 region has 14 residues. The V gene lost 6 bases and the J gene lost 2 bases, with 13 bases spanning the gap. CDR3: CASTPVKYTDTQYF. The CDR3 coding sequence is TGCGCCAGCACCCCTGTGAAGTACACAGATACGCAGTATTTT.

This sequence joins TRBV19 and TRBJ1-5; TRBD1 matches at 10 bases. V shed 3 bases, J shed 5 bases, and the junction held 1 base outside the gene matches. Germline CDR1 is LNHDA and CDR2 is SQIVND (reference sequence). This CDR3 is built from 14 residues. The CDR3 coding sequence is TGTGCCAGTAGTATGGGGACAGGGGATCAGCCCCAGCATTTT. It specifies CASSMGTGDQPQHF.

The chain recombines TRBV2 with TRBJ2-1; TRBD1 might be the D (5 bases). The germline V gene has CDR1 SNHLY and CDR2 FYNNEI. V lost 6 bases and J 5 bases, leaving 17 bases between the germline ends. This CDR3 is built from 15 residues. The CDR3 protein is CASRKRGLEHNEQFF. CDR3 nucleotide sequence: TGTGCCAGCAGGAAAAGGGGTCTAGAACACAATGAGCAGTTCTTC.

The chain's CDR3 is CASSPGGSTEAFF. The CDR3 nucleotides are TGTGCCAGCAGCCCGGGCGGGTCCACTGAAGCTTTCTTT. The V call is TRBV5-5, the J call TRBJ1-1; D gene ambiguous. The V gene's germline CDR1 is SGHKS and CDR2 YYEKEE (reference sequence). The length of the CDR3 is 13 residues. V lost 4 bases and J 4 bases, leaving 11 bases between the germline ends.

The rearrangement uses TRBV2 and TRBJ2-7; 7 nucleotides align to TRBD1. V shed 2 bases and J 7 bases; nucleotides not matched to a gene: 11. Per the germline V gene, CDR1 is SNHLY and CDR2 is FYNNEI. This CDR3 is built from 15 residues. CDR3 residues: CASSESGQGVGEQYF. The CDR3 coding sequence is TGTGCCAGCAGTGAATCGGGCCAGGGGGTCGGGGAGCAGTACTTC.

The V call is TRBV5-1, the J call TRBJ1-6; possible D gene TRBD1, 5 bases. The length of the CDR3 is 16 residues. CDR1 and CDR2 from the germline V gene are SGHRS and YFSETQ. The V end was cut by 0 bases, the J end by 10 bases, with 17 bases between. The CDR3 nucleotides read TGCGCCAGCAGCTTGGCCGGGGCACAGGTTAGGTCACCCCTCCACTTT. It translates to CASSLAGAQVRSPLHF.

V gene TRBV7-2 combines with J gene TRBJ2-2, with D uncertain. V was pared by 1 base and J by 0 bases, with 6 bases between. Germline values: CDR1 SGHTA, CDR2 FQGNSA. The CDR3 length is 15 residues. The CDR3 loop reads CASSLGLSNTGELFF. DNA for the CDR3: TGTGCCAGCAGCTTAGGTCTCTCGAACACCGGGGAGCTGTTTTTT.

This clone has only one observation. The chain couples TRBV7-9 to TRBJ2-3; D is uncertain. The CDR3 extends over 13 amino acids. Trimming cost V 0 bases and J 2 bases, with 3 bases left between them. In germline, CDR1 is SEHNR, CDR2 FQNEAQ (reference sequence). The CDR3 DNA sequence: TGTGCCAGCAGCTTAGCTTCCACAGATACGCAGTATTTT. Its protein product is CASSLASTDTQYF.

The rearrangement uses TRBV4-2 and TRBJ2-7; 9 bases line up with TRBD1. CDR1 LGHNA and CDR2 YNFKEQ come from the germline V gene. The CDR3 is 15 residues long. V lost 0 bases and J lost 7; bases outside the gene matches: 7. The CDR3 DNA follows: TGTGCCAGCAGCCAAGATCAACAGGGGGCGCGAGAGCAGTACTTC. As protein: CASSQDQQGAREQYF.

The chain joins TRBV21-1 to TRBJ2-5. TRBV21-1 is reported as a pseudogene. The CDR3 consists of 14 residues. The CDR3 loop reads CASSKAAPGETQYF. The CDR3 DNA reads as TGTGCCAGCAGCAAAGCTGCTCCGGGCGAGACCCAGTACTTC.